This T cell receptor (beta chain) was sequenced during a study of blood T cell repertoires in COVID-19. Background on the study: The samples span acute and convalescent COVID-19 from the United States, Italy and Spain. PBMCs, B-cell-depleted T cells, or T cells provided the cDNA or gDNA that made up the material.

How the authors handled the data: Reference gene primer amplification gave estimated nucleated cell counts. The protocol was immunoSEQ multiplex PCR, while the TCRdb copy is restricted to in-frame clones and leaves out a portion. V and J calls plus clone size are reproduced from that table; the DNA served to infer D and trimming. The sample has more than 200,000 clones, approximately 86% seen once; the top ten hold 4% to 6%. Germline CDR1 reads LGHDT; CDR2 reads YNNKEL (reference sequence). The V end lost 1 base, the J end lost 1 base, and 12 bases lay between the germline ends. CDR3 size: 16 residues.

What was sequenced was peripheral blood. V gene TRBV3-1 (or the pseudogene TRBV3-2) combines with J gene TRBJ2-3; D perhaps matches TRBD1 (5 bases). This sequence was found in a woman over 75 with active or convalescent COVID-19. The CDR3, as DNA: TGTGCCAGCAGCCAAGTTGTTGCAGGGCGCACAGATACGCAGTATTTT. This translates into CASSQVVAGRTDTQYF.